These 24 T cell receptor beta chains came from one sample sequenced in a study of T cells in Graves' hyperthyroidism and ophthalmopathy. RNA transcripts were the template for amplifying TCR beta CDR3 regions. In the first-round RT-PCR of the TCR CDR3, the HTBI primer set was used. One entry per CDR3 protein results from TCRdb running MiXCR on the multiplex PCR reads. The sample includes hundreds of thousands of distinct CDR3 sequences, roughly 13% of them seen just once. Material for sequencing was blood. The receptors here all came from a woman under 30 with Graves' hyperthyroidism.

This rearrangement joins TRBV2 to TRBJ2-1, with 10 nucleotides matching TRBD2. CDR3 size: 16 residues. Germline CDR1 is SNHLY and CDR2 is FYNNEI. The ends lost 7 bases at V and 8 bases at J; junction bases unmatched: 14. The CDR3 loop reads CASTKLGGLAIDEQFF. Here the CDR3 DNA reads TGTGCCAGCACAAAATTGGGGGGACTAGCGATCGATGAGCAGTTCTTC.

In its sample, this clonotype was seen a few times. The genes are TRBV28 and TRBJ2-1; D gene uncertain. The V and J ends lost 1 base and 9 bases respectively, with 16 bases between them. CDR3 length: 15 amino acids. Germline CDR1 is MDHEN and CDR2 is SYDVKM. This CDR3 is CASSLSQSPASEQFF. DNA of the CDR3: TGTGCCAGCAGTTTATCCCAAAGTCCCGCCAGTGAGCAGTTCTTC.

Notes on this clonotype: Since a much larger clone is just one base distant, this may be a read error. The CDR3 reads CSANYPGVEAFF. CDR3 in DNA: TGCAGTGCCAATTACCCGGGCGTTGAAGCTTTCTTT. The rearrangement uses TRBV20-1 and TRBJ1-1; D not certain. The CDR3 consists of 12 residues. V was pared by 6 bases and J by 7 bases, with 15 bases between. Germline CDR1 reads DFQATT; CDR2 reads SNEGSKA (reference sequence).

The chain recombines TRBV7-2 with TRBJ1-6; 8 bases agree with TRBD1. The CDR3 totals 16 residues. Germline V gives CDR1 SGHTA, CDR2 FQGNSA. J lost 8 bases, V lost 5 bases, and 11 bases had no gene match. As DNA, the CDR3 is TGTGCCAGCAGCCCTTTCGACAGGGGATTCGATTCACCCCTCCACTTT. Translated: CASSPFDRGFDSPLHF.

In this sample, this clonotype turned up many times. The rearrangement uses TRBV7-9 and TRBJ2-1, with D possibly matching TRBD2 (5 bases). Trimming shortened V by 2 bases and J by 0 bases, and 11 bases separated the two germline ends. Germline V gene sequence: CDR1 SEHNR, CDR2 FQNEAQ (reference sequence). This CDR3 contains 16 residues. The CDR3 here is CASSLWTGSSYNEQFF. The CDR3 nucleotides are TGTGCCAGCAGCTTATGGACGGGGAGCTCCTACAATGAGCAGTTCTTC.

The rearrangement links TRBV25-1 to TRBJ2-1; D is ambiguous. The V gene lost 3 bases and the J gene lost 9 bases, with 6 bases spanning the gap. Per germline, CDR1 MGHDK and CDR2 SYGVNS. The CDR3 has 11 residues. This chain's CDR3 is CASSEGAEQFF. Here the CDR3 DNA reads TGTGCCAGCAGTGAGGGTGCTGAGCAGTTCTTC.

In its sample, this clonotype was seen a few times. The CDR3 region has the DNA TGTGCCAGCAGCTTAGGGAGGGGGGTCACTGAAGCTTTCTTT. Its protein product is CASSLGRGVTEAFF. This chain joins TRBV7-8 and TRBJ1-1; a weak D match, TRBD1 (6 bases). CDR3 size: 14 residues. CDR1 SGHVS and CDR2 FQNEAQ come from the germline V gene. Trimming cost V 1 base and J 4 bases, with 10 bases left between them.

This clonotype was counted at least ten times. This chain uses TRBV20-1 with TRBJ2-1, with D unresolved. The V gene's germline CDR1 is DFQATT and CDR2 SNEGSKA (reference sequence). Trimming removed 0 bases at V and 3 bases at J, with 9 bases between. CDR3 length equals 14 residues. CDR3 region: CSARDILHYNEQFF. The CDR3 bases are TGCAGTGCTAGAGATATCCTGCACTACAATGAGCAGTTCTTC.

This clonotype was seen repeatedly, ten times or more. The CDR3 protein is CASSLGTGGETQYF. As DNA, the CDR3 is TGTGCCAGCAGCTTAGGTACAGGCGGAGAGACCCAGTACTTC. The chain recombines TRBV7-3 with TRBJ2-5; D possibly corresponds to TRBD1 (5 bases). V lost 2 bases, J lost 4 bases, and 11 bases lay in between. The germline CDR1 and CDR2 sequences are SGHTA and FQGTGA. The CDR3 covers 14 residues.

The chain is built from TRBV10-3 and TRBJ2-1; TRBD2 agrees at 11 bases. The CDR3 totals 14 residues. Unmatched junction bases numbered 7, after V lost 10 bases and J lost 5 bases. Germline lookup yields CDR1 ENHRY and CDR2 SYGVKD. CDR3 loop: CATGLAGGDNEQFF. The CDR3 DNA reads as TGTGCCACCGGCCTAGCGGGAGGCGACAATGAGCAGTTCTTC.

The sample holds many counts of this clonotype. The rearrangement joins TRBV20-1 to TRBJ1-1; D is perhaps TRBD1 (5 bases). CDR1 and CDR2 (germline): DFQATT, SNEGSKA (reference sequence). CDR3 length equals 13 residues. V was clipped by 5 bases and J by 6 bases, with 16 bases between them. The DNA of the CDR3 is TGCAGTGCTGCCCGATTGGACACGGCTGAAGCTTTCTTT. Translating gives CSAARLDTAEAFF.

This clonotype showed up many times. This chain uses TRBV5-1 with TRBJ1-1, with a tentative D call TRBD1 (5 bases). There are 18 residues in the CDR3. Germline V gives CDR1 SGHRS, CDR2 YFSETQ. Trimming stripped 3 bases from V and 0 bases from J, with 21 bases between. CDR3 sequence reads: CASSSAAGGAGMNTEAFF. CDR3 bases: TGCGCCAGCAGCTCGGCGGCTGGTGGGGCGGGAATGAACACTGAAGCTTTCTTT. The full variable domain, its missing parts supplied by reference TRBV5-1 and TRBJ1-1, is KAGVTQTPRYLIKTRGQQVTLSCSPISGHRSVSWYQQTPGQGLQFLFEYFSETQRNKGNFPGRFSGRQFSNSRSEMNVSTLELGDSALYLCASSSAAGGAGMNTEAFFGQGTRLTVV.

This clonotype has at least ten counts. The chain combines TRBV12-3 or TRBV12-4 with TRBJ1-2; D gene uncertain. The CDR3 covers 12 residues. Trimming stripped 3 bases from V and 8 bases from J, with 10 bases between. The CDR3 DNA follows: TGTGCCAGCAGTTTGGGCGAAGTCGGCTACACCTTC. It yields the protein CASSLGEVGYTF.

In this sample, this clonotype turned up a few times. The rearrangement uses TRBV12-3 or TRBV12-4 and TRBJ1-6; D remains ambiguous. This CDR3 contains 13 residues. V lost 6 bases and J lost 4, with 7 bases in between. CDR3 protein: CASSHGYNSPLHF. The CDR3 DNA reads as TGTGCCAGCAGCCACGGTTATAATTCACCCCTCCACTTT.

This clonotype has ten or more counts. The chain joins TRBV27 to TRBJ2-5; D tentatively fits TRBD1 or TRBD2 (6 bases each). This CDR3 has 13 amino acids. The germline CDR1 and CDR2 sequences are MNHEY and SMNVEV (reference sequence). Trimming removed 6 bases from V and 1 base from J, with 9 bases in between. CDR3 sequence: CASRRGRQETQYF. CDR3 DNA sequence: TGTGCCAGCAGACGGGGGCGCCAAGAGACCCAGTACTTC.

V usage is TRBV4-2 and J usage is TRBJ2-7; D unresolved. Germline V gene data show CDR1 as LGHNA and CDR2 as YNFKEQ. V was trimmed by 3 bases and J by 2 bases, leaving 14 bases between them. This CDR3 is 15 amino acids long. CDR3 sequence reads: CASSHPLADTYEQYF. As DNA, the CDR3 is TGTGCCAGCAGCCACCCCCTCGCCGACACCTACGAGCAGTACTTC.

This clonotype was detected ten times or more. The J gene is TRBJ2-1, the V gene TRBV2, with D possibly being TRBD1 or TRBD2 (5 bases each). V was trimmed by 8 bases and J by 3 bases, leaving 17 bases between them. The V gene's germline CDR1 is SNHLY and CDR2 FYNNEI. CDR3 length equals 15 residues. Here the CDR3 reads CASLGDEAFYNEQFF. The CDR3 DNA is TGTGCCAGCTTGGGGGACGAAGCTTTCTACAATGAGCAGTTCTTC.

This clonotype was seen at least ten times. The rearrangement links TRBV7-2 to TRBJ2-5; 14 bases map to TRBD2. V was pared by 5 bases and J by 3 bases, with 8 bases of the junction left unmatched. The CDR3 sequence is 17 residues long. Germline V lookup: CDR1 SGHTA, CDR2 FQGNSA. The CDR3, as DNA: TGTGCCAGCAGCCCAGGGACTAGCGGGAGAAAGGAAGAGACCCAGTACTTC. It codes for CASSPGTSGRKEETQYF.

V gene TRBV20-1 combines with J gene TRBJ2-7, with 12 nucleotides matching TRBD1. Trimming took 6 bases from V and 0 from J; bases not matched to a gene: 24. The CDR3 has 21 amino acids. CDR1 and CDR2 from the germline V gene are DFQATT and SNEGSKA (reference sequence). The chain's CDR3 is CSAKGTGGGVAGGRSSYEQYF. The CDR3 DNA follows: TGCAGTGCAAAGGGGACAGGGGGCGGGGTAGCGGGAGGCCGGAGCTCCTACGAGCAGTACTTC.

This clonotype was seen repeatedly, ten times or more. CDR3 residues: CAWTPVSYGYTF. As DNA, the CDR3 is TGTGCCTGGACACCTGTTTCCTATGGCTACACCTTC. The chain has TRBV30 and TRBJ1-2; D is unresolved. The CDR3 spans 12 residues. V lost 4 bases, J lost 4 bases, and 10 bases lay in between. CDR1 is GTSNPN, CDR2 SVGIG, per germline (reference sequence).

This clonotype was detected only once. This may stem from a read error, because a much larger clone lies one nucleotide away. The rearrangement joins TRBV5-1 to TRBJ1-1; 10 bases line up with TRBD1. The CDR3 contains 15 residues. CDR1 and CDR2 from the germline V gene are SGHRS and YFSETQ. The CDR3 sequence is CASTLTGTGETEAFF. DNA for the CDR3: TGCGCCAGCACCTTGACCGGGACAGGGGAAACTGAAGCTTTCTTT.

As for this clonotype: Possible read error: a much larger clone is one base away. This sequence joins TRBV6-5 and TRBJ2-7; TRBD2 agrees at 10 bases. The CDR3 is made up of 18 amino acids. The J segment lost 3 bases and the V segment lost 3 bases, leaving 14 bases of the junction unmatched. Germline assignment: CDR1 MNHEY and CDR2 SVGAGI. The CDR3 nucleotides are TGTGCCAGCAGTTATTCTAGCGGGAGAGGCATCAAAATCTACGAGCAGTACTTC. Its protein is CASSYSSGRGIKIYEQYF.

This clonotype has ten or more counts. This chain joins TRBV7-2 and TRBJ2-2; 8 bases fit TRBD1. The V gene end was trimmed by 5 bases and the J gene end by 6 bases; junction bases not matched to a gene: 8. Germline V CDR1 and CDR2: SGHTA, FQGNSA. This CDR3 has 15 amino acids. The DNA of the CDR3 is TGTGCCAGCAGCCGCCGGACAGGGAGCGCCGGGGAGCTGTTTTTT. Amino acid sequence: CASSRRTGSAGELFF.

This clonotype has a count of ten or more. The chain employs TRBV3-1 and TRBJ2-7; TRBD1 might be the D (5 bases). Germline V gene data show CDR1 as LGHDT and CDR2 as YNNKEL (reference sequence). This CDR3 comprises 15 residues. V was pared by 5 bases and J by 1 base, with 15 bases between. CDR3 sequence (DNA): TGTGCCAGCAGCTCCCAGCCAGGGAAATCCTACGAGCAGTACTTC. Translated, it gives CASSSQPGKSYEQYF.